This is a list of T cell receptor beta chains from one sample in a study of CD8+ T cells in alopecia areata. TCRdb keeps only in-frame clones here, not all; method: immunoSEQ multiplex PCR. The data show about 76,000 clones, around 65% seen once. The sample was CD8+ T cells sorted from blood, taken at week 24, from a patient treated with tofacitinib. These receptors were obtained from a human donor with alopecia areata. The CDR3 runs from the conserved cysteine through the conserved F or W. The order of the fields is J gene, D gene, V gene, clone size, CDR3 protein, CDR3 DNA. The D gene is left open where the match is weak. Not all rows give a size; the values are once, few, many and, for expanded clones, a class.

TRBJ2-1,NA,TRBV27,NA,CASSLGVAANNEQFF,TGTGCCAGCAGTTTAGGGGTAGCGGCGAACAATGAGCAGTTCTTC
TRBJ2-7,TRBD1,TRBV9,NA,CASSVDSGTGGYEQYF,TGTGCCAGCAGCGTAGATTCCGGGACAGGGGGCTACGAGCAGTACTTC
TRBJ2-7,NA,TRBV27,NA,CASGWVGGNYEQYF,TGTGCCAGCGGCTGGGTGGGCGGAAATTACGAGCAGTACTTC
TRBJ2-7,NA,TRBV4-1,NA,CASSQESRGYEQYF,TGCGCCAGCAGCCAAGAGTCCAGGGGTTACGAGCAGTACTTC
TRBJ2-7,NA,TRBV27,NA,CASSLSSGRYEQYF,TGTGCCAGCAGTTTATCCTCAGGGAGGTACGAGCAGTACTTC
TRBJ2-2,NA,TRBV7-9,NA,CASSSTGAFTGELFF,TGTGCCAGCAGCAGCACCGGGGCGTTCACCGGGGAGCTGTTTTTT
TRBJ2-1,TRBD2,TRBV5-4,NA,CASSGGTSDNNEQFF,TGTGCCAGCAGCGGGGGGACTAGCGACAACAATGAGCAGTTCTTC
TRBJ2-7,NA,TRBV5-1,NA,CASRSPGANYEQYF,TGCGCCAGCAGGTCCCCAGGGGCCAACTACGAGCAGTACTTC
TRBJ1-1,NA,TRBV7-9,NA,CASSWGVINTEAFF,TGTGCCAGCAGCTGGGGGGTAATCAACACTGAAGCTTTCTTT
TRBJ2-1,TRBD2,TRBV5-1,NA,CASSFKRETTYNEQFF,TGCGCCAGCAGTTTTAAGCGGGAGACAACCTACAATGAGCAGTTCTTC
TRBJ2-1,NA,TRBV4-1,NA,CASSQAMGGAGVNEQFF,TGCGCCAGCAGCCAGGCAATGGGGGGCGCAGGGGTCAATGAGCAGTTCTTC
TRBJ2-7,TRBD2,TRBV14,few,CASSQDSLAGAYEQYF,TGTGCCAGCAGCCAAGACAGCCTAGCGGGAGCTTACGAGCAGTACTTC
TRBJ1-2,NA,TRBV14,NA,CASSQVQGGGYTF,TGTGCCAGCAGCCAAGTCCAGGGAGGGGGCTACACCTTC
TRBJ1-2,TRBD1,TRBV7-8,NA,CASSAGQSNYGYTF,TGTGCCAGCAGCGCGGGACAGTCGAACTATGGCTACACCTTC
TRBJ2-7,NA,TRBV4-3,NA,CASSQESQGGYEQYF,TGCGCCAGCAGCCAAGAGTCCCAGGGCGGCTACGAGCAGTACTTC
TRBJ2-1,NA,TRBV27,NA,CASSQHSNEQFF,TGTGCCAGCAGCCAACATTCGAATGAGCAGTTCTTC
TRBJ2-2,NA,TRBV7-2,NA,CASSLGKWGNTGELFF,TGTGCCAGCAGCTTAGGGAAATGGGGGAACACCGGGGAGCTGTTTTTT
TRBJ2-7,NA,TRBV5-6,NA,CASSLLESYEQYF,TGTGCCAGCAGCTTGCTTGAATCATACGAGCAGTACTTC
TRBJ2-7,TRBD1,TRBV30,NA,CAWSVPGQSTEQYF,TGTGCCTGGAGCGTACCGGGACAGTCCACTGAGCAGTACTTC
TRBJ2-3,TRBD2,TRBV7-9,NA,CASSPGTSGGFYTDTQYF,TGTGCCAGCAGCCCCGGGACTAGCGGGGGGTTCTACACAGATACGCAGTATTTT
TRBJ2-2,NA,TRBV29-1,once,CGVVRNTGELFF,TGCGGCGTTGTCAGAAACACCGGGGAGCTGTTTTTT
TRBJ2-3,NA,TRBV27,NA,CASSLSRVWADTQYF,TGTGCCAGCAGTTTATCGAGAGTATGGGCAGATACGCAGTATTTT
TRBJ2-7,NA,TRBV5-1,once,CASSWPGRETYEQYF,TGCGCCAGCAGCTGGCCCGGGCGGGAAACCTACGAGCAGTACTTC
TRBJ2-7,NA,TRBV7-9,NA,CASSLRRNVEYYEQYF,TGTGCCAGCAGCTTGAGGCGGAACGTTGAGTACTACGAGCAGTACTTC
TRBJ2-7,NA,TRBV29-1,once,CSITGARESYEQYF,TGCAGCATCACCGGGGCGAGGGAGAGCTACGAGCAGTACTTC
TRBJ2-7,NA,TRBV7-9,NA,CASSLSGDYEQYF,TGTGCCAGCAGCTTGTCTGGAGACTACGAGCAGTACTTC
TRBJ2-7,TRBD1,TRBV11-1,NA,CASSFMGQGYEQYF,TGTGCCAGCAGCTTCATGGGACAGGGGTACGAGCAGTACTTC
TRBJ1-5,NA,TRBV7-9,NA,CASSSSGGGLNQPQHF,TGTGCCAGCAGCTCCTCGGGAGGGGGACTCAATCAGCCCCAGCATTTT
TRBJ2-1,NA,TRBV18,NA,CASSPPPGTLHYNEQFF,TGTGCCAGCTCACCACCTCCGGGGACGTTACACTACAATGAGCAGTTCTTC
TRBJ2-7,TRBD1,TRBV6-1,once,CASSETGADEQYF,TGTGCCAGCAGCGAAACAGGGGCCGACGAGCAGTACTTC
TRBJ2-3,TRBD2,TRBV30,NA,CAWSAELLAALTDTQYF,TGTGCCTGGAGTGCGGAACTACTAGCGGCACTCACAGATACGCAGTATTTT
TRBJ2-7,NA,TRBV5-6,NA,CASSLLGGSFEF,TGTGCCAGCAGCTTGTTAGGGGGTAGCTTTGAGTTC
TRBJ2-1,NA,TRBV28,few,CASSLGGAQEQFF,TGTGCCAGCAGTTTAGGCGGGGCTCAAGAGCAGTTCTTC
TRBJ1-1,TRBD1,TRBV27,NA,CASSFVDRAGEAFF,TGTGCCAGCAGTTTCGTTGACAGGGCCGGGGAAGCTTTCTTT
TRBJ1-5,NA,TRBV28,NA,CASSLLQGFGNQPQHF,TGTGCCAGCAGCCTACTACAGGGTTTTGGCAATCAGCCCCAGCATTTT
TRBJ2-7,TRBD2,TRBV4-1,NA,CASSQGFQLAQSSYEQYF,TGCGCCAGCAGCCAAGGCTTCCAACTAGCGCAGAGCTCCTACGAGCAGTACTTC
TRBJ2-1,NA,TRBV7-2,few,CASSLSLGANTYNEQFF,TGTGCCAGCAGCTTAAGTCTCGGAGCGAACACCTACAATGAGCAGTTCTTC
TRBJ2-7,TRBD2,TRBV7-3,NA,CASSPTGLAGSEQYF,TGTGCCAGCAGCCCGACGGGACTAGCGGGATCCGAGCAGTACTTC
TRBJ1-1,NA,TRBV25-1,NA,CASSELVGIEAFF,TGTGCCAGCAGTGAATTAGTAGGGATTGAAGCTTTCTTT
TRBJ2-1,NA,TRBV6-5,NA,CASSESPGLYNEQFF,TGTGCCAGCAGCGAATCCCCAGGCCTCTACAATGAGCAGTTCTTC
TRBJ2-2,NA,TRBV10-3,few,CAISSGLEGPTGELFF,TGTGCCATCAGTTCGGGCCTCGAAGGTCCCACCGGGGAGCTGTTTTTT
TRBJ1-2,NA,TRBV15,NA,CATSRVGGGANGYTF,TGTGCCACCAGCAGAGTGGGCGGAGGAGCGAATGGCTACACCTTC
TRBJ2-2,TRBD2,TRBV9,NA,CASSRGGLSGELFF,TGTGCCAGCAGCCGGGGGGGCCTCTCCGGGGAGCTGTTTTTT
TRBJ1-5,TRBD1,TRBV5-6,NA,CASSLGTGVNQPQHF,TGTGCCAGCAGCCTCGGGACAGGGGTAAATCAGCCCCAGCATTTT
TRBJ2-3,TRBD2,TRBV7-9,NA,CASSVLAGGASTDTQYF,TGTGCCAGCAGCGTTCTAGCGGGGGGTGCTAGCACAGATACGCAGTATTTT
TRBJ2-1,TRBD1,TRBV6-5,NA,CASSYLPGQGVQEQFF,TGTGCCAGCAGCTACCTACCGGGACAGGGGGTACAGGAGCAGTTCTTC
TRBJ2-1,TRBD2,TRBV7-9,NA,CASSLGLAGGWEQFF,TGTGCCAGCAGTTTAGGACTAGCGGGAGGTTGGGAGCAGTTCTTC
TRBJ2-1,NA,TRBV10-3,NA,CAISEVSTDNEQFF,TGTGCCATCAGTGAAGTCTCGACAGACAATGAGCAGTTCTTC
TRBJ1-1,TRBD1,TRBV27,few,CASRTGHTEAFF,TGTGCCAGCAGGACAGGGCACACTGAAGCTTTCTTT
TRBJ2-2,TRBD2,TRBV12-5,NA,CASGLPLAGNTGELFF,TGTGCTAGTGGTTTGCCCCTAGCGGGGAACACCGGGGAGCTGTTTTTT
TRBJ2-1,NA,TRBV9,NA,CASSVVSWDEQFF,TGTGCCAGCAGCGTAGTTTCGTGGGATGAGCAGTTCTTC
TRBJ1-1,NA,TRBV4-1,NA,CASSQRTDQGLNTEAFF,TGCGCCAGCAGCCAAAGGACCGACCAGGGACTGAACACTGAAGCTTTCTTT
TRBJ2-3,NA,TRBV27,NA,CASSFLGTDTQYF,TGTGCCAGCAGTTTTCTAGGCACAGATACGCAGTATTTT
TRBJ2-7,NA,TRBV18,few,CASSPPGIDEQYF,TGTGCCAGCTCACCACCAGGTATCGACGAGCAGTACTTC